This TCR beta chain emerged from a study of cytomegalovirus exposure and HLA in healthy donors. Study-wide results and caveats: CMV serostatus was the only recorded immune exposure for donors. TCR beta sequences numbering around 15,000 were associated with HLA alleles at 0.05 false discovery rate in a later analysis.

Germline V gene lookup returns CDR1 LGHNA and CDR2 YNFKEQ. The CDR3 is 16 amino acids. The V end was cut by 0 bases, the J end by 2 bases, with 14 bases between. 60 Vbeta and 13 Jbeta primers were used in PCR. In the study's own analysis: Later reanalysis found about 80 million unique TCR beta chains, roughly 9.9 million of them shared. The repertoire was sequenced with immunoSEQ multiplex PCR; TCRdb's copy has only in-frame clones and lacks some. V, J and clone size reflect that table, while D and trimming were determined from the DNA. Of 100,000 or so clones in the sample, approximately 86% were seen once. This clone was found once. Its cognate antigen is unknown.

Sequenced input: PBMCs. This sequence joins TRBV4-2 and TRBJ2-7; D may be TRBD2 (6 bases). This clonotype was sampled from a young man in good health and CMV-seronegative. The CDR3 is CASSQDLPSEAYEQYF. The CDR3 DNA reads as TGTGCCAGCAGCCAAGACCTCCCTAGCGAGGCCTACGAGCAGTACTTC.